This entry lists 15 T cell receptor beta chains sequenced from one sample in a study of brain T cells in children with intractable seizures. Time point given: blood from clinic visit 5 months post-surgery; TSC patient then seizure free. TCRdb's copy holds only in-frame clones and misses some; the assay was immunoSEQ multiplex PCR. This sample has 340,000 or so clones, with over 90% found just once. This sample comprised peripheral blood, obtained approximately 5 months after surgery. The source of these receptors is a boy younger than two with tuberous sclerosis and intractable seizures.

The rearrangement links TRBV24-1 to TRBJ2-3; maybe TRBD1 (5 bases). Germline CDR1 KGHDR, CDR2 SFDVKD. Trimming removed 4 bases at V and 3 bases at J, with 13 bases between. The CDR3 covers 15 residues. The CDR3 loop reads CATSDQPQGTDTQYF. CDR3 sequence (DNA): TGTGCCACCAGTGACCAACCCCAGGGTACAGATACGCAGTATTTT.

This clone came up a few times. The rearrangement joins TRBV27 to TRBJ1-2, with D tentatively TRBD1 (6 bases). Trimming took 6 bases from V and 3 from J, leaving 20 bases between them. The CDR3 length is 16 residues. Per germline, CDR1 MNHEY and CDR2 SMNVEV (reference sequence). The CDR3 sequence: CASRPTGWGEDYGYTF. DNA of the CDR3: TGTGCCAGCAGACCGACAGGATGGGGAGAAGACTATGGCTACACCTTC.

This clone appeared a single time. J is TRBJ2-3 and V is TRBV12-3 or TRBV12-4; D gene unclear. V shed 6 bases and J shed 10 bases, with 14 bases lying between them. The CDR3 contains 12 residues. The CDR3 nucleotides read TGTGCCAGCAGCCAAACAGACGGCCCGCAGTATTTT. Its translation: CASSQTDGPQYF.

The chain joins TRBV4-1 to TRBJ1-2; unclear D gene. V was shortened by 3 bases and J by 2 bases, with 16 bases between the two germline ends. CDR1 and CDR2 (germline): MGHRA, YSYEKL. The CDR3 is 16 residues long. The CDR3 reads CASSHPLTTPNYGYTF. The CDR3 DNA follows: TGCGCCAGCAGCCACCCGTTGACAACCCCAAACTATGGCTACACCTTC.

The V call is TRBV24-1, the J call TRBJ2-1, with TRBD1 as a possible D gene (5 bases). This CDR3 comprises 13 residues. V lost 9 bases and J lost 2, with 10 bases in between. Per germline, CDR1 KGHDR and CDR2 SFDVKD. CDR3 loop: CATQGSTYNEQFF. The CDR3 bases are TGTGCCACCCAGGGTTCCACCTACAATGAGCAGTTCTTC.

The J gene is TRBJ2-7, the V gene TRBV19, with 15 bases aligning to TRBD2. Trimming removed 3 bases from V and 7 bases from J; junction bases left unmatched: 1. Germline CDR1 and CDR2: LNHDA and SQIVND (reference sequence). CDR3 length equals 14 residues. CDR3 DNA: TGTGCCAGTAGTATCGGACTAGCGGGAGGGGAGCAGTACTTC. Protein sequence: CASSIGLAGGEQYF.

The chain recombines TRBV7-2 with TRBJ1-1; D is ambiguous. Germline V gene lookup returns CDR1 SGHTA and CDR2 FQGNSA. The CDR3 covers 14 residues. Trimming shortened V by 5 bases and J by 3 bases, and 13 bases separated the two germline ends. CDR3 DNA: TGTGCCAGCAGCGTAGAGGCAATATACACTGAAGCTTTCTTT. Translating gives CASSVEAIYTEAFF.

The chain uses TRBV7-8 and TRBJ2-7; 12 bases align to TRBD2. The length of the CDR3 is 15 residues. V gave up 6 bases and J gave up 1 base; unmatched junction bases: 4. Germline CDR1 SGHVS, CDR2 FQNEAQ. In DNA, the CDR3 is TGTGCCAGCAGGCTAGCGGGAGGGCCGTCCTACGAGCAGTACTTC. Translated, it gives CASRLAGGPSYEQYF.

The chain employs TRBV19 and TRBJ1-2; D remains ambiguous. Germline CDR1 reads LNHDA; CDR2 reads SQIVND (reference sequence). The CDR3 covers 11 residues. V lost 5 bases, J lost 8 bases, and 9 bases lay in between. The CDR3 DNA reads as TGTGCCAGTAGTCACGGACCCGGCTACACCTTC. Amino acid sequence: CASSHGPGYTF.

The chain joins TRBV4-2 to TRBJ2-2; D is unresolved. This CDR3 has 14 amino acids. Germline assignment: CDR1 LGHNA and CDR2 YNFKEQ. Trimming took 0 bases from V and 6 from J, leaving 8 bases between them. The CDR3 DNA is TGTGCCAGCAGCCAAGAATCCCGATCCGGGGAGCTGTTTTTT. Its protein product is CASSQESRSGELFF.

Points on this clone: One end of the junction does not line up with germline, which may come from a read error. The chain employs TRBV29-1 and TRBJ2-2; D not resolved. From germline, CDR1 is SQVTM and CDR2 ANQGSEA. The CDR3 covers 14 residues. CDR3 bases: TGCAGCGTTGATACCGGGTCGAATACCGGGGAGCTGTTTTTT. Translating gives CSVDTGSNTGELFF.

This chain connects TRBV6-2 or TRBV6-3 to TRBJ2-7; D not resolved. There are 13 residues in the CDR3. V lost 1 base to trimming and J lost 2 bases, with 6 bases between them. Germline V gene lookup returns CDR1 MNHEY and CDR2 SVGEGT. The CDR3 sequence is CASSYLQPYEQYF. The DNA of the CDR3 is TGTGCCAGCAGTTACTTGCAACCCTACGAGCAGTACTTC.

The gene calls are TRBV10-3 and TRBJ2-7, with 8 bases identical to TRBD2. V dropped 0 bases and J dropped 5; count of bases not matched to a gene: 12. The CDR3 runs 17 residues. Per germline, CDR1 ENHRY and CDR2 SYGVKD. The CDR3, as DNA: TGTGCCATCAGTGAGTCGATTTCGGGCGGGAGGATCCACGAGCAGTACTTC. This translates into CAISESISGGRIHEQYF.

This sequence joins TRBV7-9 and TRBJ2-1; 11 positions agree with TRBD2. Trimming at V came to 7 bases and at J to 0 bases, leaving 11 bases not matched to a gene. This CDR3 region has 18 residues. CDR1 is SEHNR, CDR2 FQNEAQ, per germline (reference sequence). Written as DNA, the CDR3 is TGTGCCAGCACCCTACTAGCGGGGGATCTCAGCTCCTACAATGAGCAGTTCTTC. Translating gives CASTLLAGDLSSYNEQFF.

This CDR3 is CAWSPRNKYNEQFF. The CDR3 nucleotides read TGTGCCTGGAGTCCCAGGAACAAATACAATGAGCAGTTCTTC. This chain uses TRBV30 with TRBJ2-1; no reliable D call. Trimming left V 2 bases short and J 4 bases short, with 12 bases between. The CDR3 runs to 14 residues. The V gene's germline CDR1 is GTSNPN and CDR2 SVGIG (reference sequence).